This T cell receptor beta chain was documented in a study of beta chain features in type 1 diabetes. Reverse transcribing all isolated RNA meant expressed TCRB transcripts were sequenced. TCRdb's copy holds only in-frame clones and misses some; the assay was immunoSEQ multiplex PCR. The sample yields hundreds of thousands of clones, 11% seen once. This CDR3 is built from 14 residues. The germline CDR1 and CDR2 sequences are GTSNPN and SVGIG (reference sequence). The V gene end was trimmed by 3 bases and the J gene end by 4 bases; junction bases not matched to a gene: 5. V and J are TRBV30 and TRBJ1-2, with TRBD1 matching over 10 bases. The sequence came from a woman between 25 and 40 years old in good health. The sample consisted of naive CD4+ T cells from blood. The CDR3 spells CAWRTDRGAYGYTF. CDR3 DNA: TGTGCCTGGAGGACGGACAGGGGGGCCTATGGCTACACCTTC.